This T cell receptor (beta chain) stems from a study of Tregs in tolerant kidney transplant recipients. Notes on the study in general: For some patients, primers changed over time, blocking nucleotide-level comparison. Donor-specific Treg expansion exceeded global Treg expansion in tolerant patients, suggesting antigen drive. Tregs expanded with activated donor B cells seemed most donor-specific.

Germline CDR1 SGDLS, CDR2 YYNGEE. The CDR3 extends over 17 amino acids. The ends lost 0 bases at V and 1 base at J; junction bases unmatched: 7. Produced via immunoSEQ multiplex PCR; TCRdb's table is partial and in-frame only. The data contain some 70,000 clones, around nine tenths of them singletons. Note on this clone: Its antigen is still unknown.

The clonotype originates from a human donor who received a combined kidney and bone marrow transplant. This sample comprised CD8+ T cells from blood, obtained before the transplant. The chain combines TRBV9 with TRBJ1-2, with 9 bases lining up with TRBD1. The DNA for the CDR3 is TGTGCCAGCAGCGTAGAGGACAGGGGCCCCCTTAACTATGGCTACACCTTC. It is translated as CASSVEDRGPLNYGYTF.